These 32 T cell receptor beta chains were sequenced from one sample in a study of T cells in Graves' hyperthyroidism and ophthalmopathy. Researchers amplified the TCR beta CDR3 regions from RNA transcripts. HTBI primers were employed in a first-round RT-PCR of the TCR CDR3. A single record per CDR3 protein comes from TCRdb applying MiXCR to the multiplex PCR reads. The profile shows under 40,000 distinct CDR3 sequences, 40% to 60% of them singletons. Specimen: blood. These receptors all come from a man aged 35 to 55 with Graves' ophthalmopathy.

The chain recombines TRBV2 with TRBJ2-7; 9 positions match TRBD1. The V and J ends lost 6 bases and 9 bases, in that order; junction bases with no gene match: 12. CDR3 length: 14 amino acids. CDR1 is SNHLY and CDR2 is FYNNEI in the germline V gene. This CDR3 is CASRATTGQGWQYF. The CDR3 DNA sequence: TGTGCCAGCAGAGCAACTACGGGACAGGGCTGGCAGTACTTC.

This clonotype was recorded many times. The V call is TRBV10-1, the J call TRBJ2-2; 9 nucleotides agree with TRBD1. J lost 1 base, V lost 6 bases, and 9 bases had no gene match. The CDR3 sequence is 17 residues long. Germline CDR1 reads WNHNN; CDR2 reads SYGVQD (reference sequence). The DNA for the CDR3 is TGCGCCAGCAGCCGTATACAGGGGGCACTGAACACCGGGGAGCTGTTTTTT. This encodes CASSRIQGALNTGELFF.

The V call is TRBV7-8, the J call TRBJ1-6, with D perhaps TRBD1 (6 bases). V was shortened by 4 bases and J by 9 bases, with 16 bases between the two germline ends. This CDR3 region has 15 residues. Per germline, CDR1 SGHVS and CDR2 FQNEAQ. The CDR3 DNA is TGTGCCAGCAGCTCGATTGACCGGGGGGCTTCACCCCTCCACTTT. It specifies CASSSIDRGASPLHF.

The rearrangement uses TRBV7-2 and TRBJ1-1; 7 nucleotides match TRBD1. Losses at the gene ends were 4 bases for V and 0 bases for J; bases not matched to a gene: 5. CDR1 and CDR2 from the germline V gene are SGHTA and FQGNSA. The CDR3 has 15 amino acids. The CDR3 DNA sequence: TGTGCCAGCAGCTGGAAGGGGGCGTTGAACACTGAAGCTTTCTTT. Translating gives CASSWKGALNTEAFF. Based on the CDR3 plus reference TRBV7-2 and TRBJ1-1, the full variable domain is GAGVSQSPSNKVTEKGKDVELRCDPISGHTALYWYRQSLGQGLEFLIYFQGNSAPDKSGLPSDRFSAERTGGSVSTLTIQRTQQEDSAVYLCASSWKGALNTEAFFGQGTRLTVV.

To note about this clonotype: This CDR3 fails to terminate in the conserved phenylalanine or tryptophan, so it likely reflects a read error. This rearrangement joins TRBV20-1 to TRBJ2-7; TRBD2 matches at 8 bases. The CDR3 consists of 13 residues. CDR1 is DFQATT and CDR2 is SNEGSKA in the germline V gene (reference sequence). CDR3 amino acids: CSAVTSGRYKQYC. CDR3 nucleotides: TGCAGTGCCGTTACTAGCGGCCGCTACAAGCAGTACTGC.

This clonotype was seen ten or more times. This chain connects TRBV6-6 to TRBJ2-7; D is possibly TRBD1 or TRBD2 (5 bases each). Trimming took 0 bases from V and 4 from J, leaving 16 bases between them. The germline V gene encodes CDR1 MNHNY and CDR2 SVGAGI (reference sequence). This CDR3 has 16 amino acids. The CDR3 reads CASSYSLDFSGYEQYF. DNA for the CDR3: TGTGCCAGCAGTTACTCGCTGGACTTTTCAGGGTACGAGCAGTACTTC.

This chain links TRBV14 with TRBJ2-1; no clear D. V was clipped by 0 bases and J by 0 bases, with 18 bases between them. Germline CDR1 SGHDN, CDR2 FVKESK. The CDR3 extends over 19 amino acids. The CDR3 nucleotides are TGTGCCAGCAGCCAAGAGTTAGGACGGACGCAGAGCTCCTACAATGAGCAGTTCTTC. This codes for CASSQELGRTQSSYNEQFF.

The chain couples TRBV19 to TRBJ2-5; tentative D call: TRBD2 (6 bases). The CDR3 length is 16 residues. CDR1 and CDR2 (germline): LNHDA, SQIVND (reference sequence). V lost 0 bases and J 9 bases, leaving 20 bases between the germline ends. The CDR3 nucleotides read TGTGCCAGTAGTATAGAGGGACTCCGCTCGGATCAGCCCCAGTACTTC. Translating it yields CASSIEGLRSDQPQYF.

This clonotype appeared once. The rearrangement links TRBV20-1 to TRBJ2-7, with 8 nucleotides matching TRBD1. V dropped 3 bases and J dropped 11; count of bases not matched to a gene: 12. Germline lookup yields CDR1 DFQATT and CDR2 SNEGSKA (reference sequence). This CDR3 has 13 amino acids. As DNA, the CDR3 is TGCAGTGCTAGGGACAGGGTTAGGGTGGAAAAGTACTTC. It translates to CSARDRVRVEKYF.

The chain is built from TRBV5-1 and TRBJ2-7; TRBD1 aligns across 11 bases. Per the germline V gene, CDR1 is SGHRS and CDR2 is YFSETQ. The V gene end was trimmed by 0 bases and the J gene end by 2 bases; junction bases not matched to a gene: 10. The CDR3 covers 18 residues. CDR3 loop: CASSLDPGTGGLTYEQYF. CDR3 nucleotides: TGCGCCAGCAGCTTGGACCCTGGGACAGGGGGTCTGACCTACGAGCAGTACTTC. Drawing the rest from reference TRBV5-1 and TRBJ2-7, the complete variable domain is KAGVTQTPRYLIKTRGQQVTLSCSPISGHRSVSWYQQTPGQGLQFLFEYFSETQRNKGNFPGRFSGRQFSNSRSEMNVSTLELGDSALYLCASSLDPGTGGLTYEQYFGPGTRLTVT.

This clonotype was seen ten or more times. The chain has TRBV19 and TRBJ1-1; D ambiguous. The CDR3 totals 15 residues. Trimming took off 7 bases at V and 0 bases at J, with 15 bases between the two ends. From germline, CDR1 is LNHDA and CDR2 SQIVND (reference sequence). CDR3 amino acids: CASTPYNSLNTEAFF. CDR3 nucleotide sequence: TGTGCCAGTACCCCATACAACAGCCTGAACACTGAAGCTTTCTTT.

The CDR3, as DNA: TGCAGTGCTAGAGGTAGCGGGAGGGATACGCAGTATTTT. Translated, it gives CSARGSGRDTQYF. The rearrangement uses TRBV20-1 and TRBJ2-3; 10 bases map to TRBD2. Trimming cost V 1 base and J 6 bases; bases outside gene matches: 1. The CDR3 loop spans 13 amino acids. The V gene's germline CDR1 is DFQATT and CDR2 SNEGSKA (reference sequence).

At least ten counts were recorded for this clonotype. CDR3 loop: CASRAPGVGNEQFF. CDR3 DNA sequence: TGTGCCAGCAGAGCACCGGGGGTGGGCAATGAGCAGTTCTTC. V gene TRBV28 combines with J gene TRBJ2-1; maybe TRBD2 (6 bases). With 6 bases removed from V and 6 bases from J, the gap between germline ends came to 15 bases. From germline, CDR1 is MDHEN and CDR2 SYDVKM. This CDR3 is built from 14 residues. The full variable domain, rest sourced from reference TRBV28 and TRBJ2-1, is DVKVTQSSRYLVKRTGEKVFLECVQDMDHENMFWYRQDPGLGLRLIYFSYDVKMKEKGDIPEGYSVSREKKERFSLILESASTNQTSMYLCASRAPGVGNEQFFGPGTRLTVL.

The J gene is TRBJ2-7, the V gene TRBV10-3; TRBD1 might be the D (6 bases). Looked up from germline, CDR1 is ENHRY and CDR2 is SYGVKD. The CDR3 sequence is 16 residues long. The V end lost 0 bases, the J end lost 2 bases, and 14 bases lay between the germline ends. For the CDR3, the DNA is TGTGCCATCAGTGAGTCGGACAGTAAATACACCTACGAGCAGTACTTC. Encoded protein: CAISESDSKYTYEQYF.

This clonotype was counted at least ten times. The CDR3 coding sequence is TGTGCCAGCAGCCTCGGCGGGGGCGGCCAGCCCCAGCATTTT. This translates into CASSLGGGGQPQHF. The chain is built from TRBV4-2 and TRBJ1-5, with D tentatively TRBD1 (6 bases). The CDR3 contains 14 residues. Trimming removed 4 bases at V and 7 bases at J, with 14 bases between. In germline, CDR1 is LGHNA, CDR2 YNFKEQ.

The chain employs TRBV9 and TRBJ2-1; 11 positions match TRBD2. V was clipped by 1 base and J by 7 bases; unmatched bases: 4. CDR3 size: 15 residues. Germline CDR1 and CDR2: SGDLS and YYNGEE. CDR3 in amino acids: CASSVLAGGQNEQFF. The CDR3 bases are TGTGCCAGCAGCGTATTAGCGGGGGGGCAGAATGAGCAGTTCTTC.

This clonotype was seen at least ten times. The V and J genes are TRBV7-9 and TRBJ2-4; the match to TRBD1 covers 9 bases. The germline V gene encodes CDR1 SEHNR and CDR2 FQNEAQ (reference sequence). The CDR3 covers 14 residues. V lost 6 bases, J lost 7 bases, and 7 bases stayed unmatched. The CDR3 reads CASRWTGDLNIQYF. The DNA of the CDR3 is TGTGCCAGCAGGTGGACAGGGGACCTCAACATTCAGTACTTC.

In its sample, this clonotype was seen many times. This chain uses TRBV10-1 with TRBJ2-4; tentatively, D is TRBD1 (6 bases). The ends were cut back, 4 bases at V and 5 bases at J, with 18 bases in the middle. Germline-derived CDR1 and CDR2 are WNHNN and SYGVQD (reference sequence). The CDR3 has 16 residues. The CDR3 is CASSGKDREGENIQYF. The CDR3 nucleotides are TGCGCCAGCAGTGGCAAGGACAGAGAAGGGGAAAACATTCAGTACTTC.

On this clonotype: Relative to the germline gene, one junction end is altered; a read error may explain this. This rearrangement joins TRBV6-4 to TRBJ2-1; D gene unclear. The CDR3 is 16 residues long. CDR1 is MRHNA and CDR2 is SNTAGT in the germline V gene. The CDR3 region has the DNA TGTGCCGGCAGTGCCAGCCCCGGGTGCTCCTACAATGAGCAGTTCTTC. This codes for CAGSASPGCSYNEQFF.

The CDR3 sequence: CASSPDRAPYEQYF. The CDR3 DNA sequence: TGCGCCAGCAGCCCCGACAGGGCTCCCTACGAGCAGTACTTC. V is TRBV4-1 and J is TRBJ2-7; TRBD1 aligns across 7 bases. The CDR3 is 14 residues long. V lost 4 bases to trimming and J lost 2 bases; unmatched junction nucleotides: 5. Germline loops: CDR1 MGHRA, CDR2 YSYEKL.

This clonotype was picked up a small number of times. J is TRBJ2-1 and V is TRBV7-2; 11 positions match TRBD2. CDR3 length: 14 residues. J lost 6 bases, V lost 5 bases, and 3 bases had no gene match. Per germline, CDR1 SGHTA and CDR2 FQGNSA. The CDR3 spells CASSISGGANEQFF. As DNA, the CDR3 is TGTGCCAGCAGCATTAGCGGGGGGGCCAATGAGCAGTTCTTC.

Notes on this clonotype: Here the CDR3 omits its conserved ending phenylalanine or tryptophan, so a read error is the likely source. The rearrangement links TRBV25-1 to TRBJ2-5, with TRBD2 matching over 7 bases. The CDR3 totals 16 residues. Germline assignment: CDR1 MGHDK and CDR2 SYGVNS. V lost 7 bases and J lost 1; bases outside the gene matches: 12. The CDR3 is CASKTMGGGPQETQYS. The CDR3 nucleotides read TGTGCCAGCAAAACCATGGGCGGGGGACCCCAAGAGACCCAGTACTCC.

This chain links TRBV7-6 with TRBJ2-3; 10 bases match TRBD1. The germline CDR1 and CDR2 sequences are SGHVS and FNYEAQ. The CDR3 extends over 15 amino acids. After removal of 5 bases from V and 0 bases from J, the junction contained 2 bases not matched to a gene. DNA of the CDR3: TGTGCCAGCAGCCCGGGACAGGGGAGCACAGATACGCAGTATTTT. Encoded protein: CASSPGQGSTDTQYF.

About this clonotype itself: The germline gene is not matched at one end of the junction; a read error may be the cause. V usage is TRBV5-6 and J usage is TRBJ2-7, with D uncertain. This CDR3 spans 13 amino acids. Per germline, CDR1 SGHDT and CDR2 YYEEEE. The CDR3 nucleotides are TGCGCCAGCAGCTTGGCCAATTCCCTTGGGCAGTGCTTC. Amino acids: CASSLANSLGQCF.

This rearrangement joins TRBV20-1 to TRBJ1-2; D perhaps matches TRBD1 (6 bases). Germline CDR1 DFQATT, CDR2 SNEGSKA (reference sequence). This CDR3 is 13 amino acids long. V was clipped by 3 bases and J by 2 bases, with 10 bases between them. CDR3 in DNA: TGCAGTGCTAGTGGGGGGCAGAACTATGGCTACACCTTC. Translating it yields CSASGGQNYGYTF.

Judged by abundance, this clonotype is medium-sized. Sequence at one end of the junction differs from germline and may be a read error. V and J are TRBV7-7 and TRBJ1-5, with 7 bases matching TRBD1. CDR3 length: 14 residues. Germline V lookup: CDR1 SSHAT, CDR2 FNYEAQ (reference sequence). The CDR3 reads CASSPGTGNQPQHF. The CDR3 nucleotides read TGTGCTAGCAGCCCCGGGACAGGCAATCAGCCCCAGCATTTT.

This clonotype was found many times. V and J are TRBV7-6 and TRBJ1-1, with 9 bases matching TRBD1. There are 13 residues in the CDR3. The V gene end was trimmed by 4 bases and the J gene end by 6 bases; junction bases not matched to a gene: 3. Germline values: CDR1 SGHVS, CDR2 FNYEAQ. CDR3 protein: CASSWDRVSEAFF. The CDR3 DNA sequence: TGTGCCAGCAGCTGGGACAGGGTATCTGAAGCTTTCTTT.

The chain combines TRBV7-8 with TRBJ1-4, with 7 bases matching TRBD1. The CDR3 totals 19 residues. V trimming: 5 bases; J trimming: 7 bases; junction bases outside the gene matches: 22. CDR1 and CDR2 (germline): SGHVS, FQNEAQ. In DNA, the CDR3 is TGTGCCAGCAGCGAAAGAAGTTCGGGACAGAAGACTTTGGGTGAAAAACTGTTTTTT. Amino acids: CASSERSSGQKTLGEKLFF.

This clonotype occurred many times. The CDR3 region is CASSPVEVRETQYF. CDR3 DNA sequence: TGTGCCAGCAGCCCGGTGGAGGTTCGAGAGACCCAGTACTTC. The V call is TRBV5-4, the J call TRBJ2-5; TRBD2 might be the D (5 bases). CDR3 length: 14 amino acids. Germline V CDR1 and CDR2: SGHNT, YYREEE (reference sequence). V was pared by 4 bases and J by 4 bases, with 14 bases between.

This chain uses TRBV19 with TRBJ2-3, with D unresolved. This CDR3 is 16 amino acids long. V was shortened by 5 bases and J by 2 bases, with 17 bases between the two germline ends. Germline V lookup: CDR1 LNHDA, CDR2 SQIVND (reference sequence). CDR3 in amino acids: CASSSYTGLPTDTQYF. The CDR3 bases are TGTGCCAGTAGTTCGTACACCGGTCTCCCCACAGATACGCAGTATTTT.

Concerning this clonotype: The CDR3 does not close with the conserved phenylalanine or tryptophan, likely indicating a read error. The DNA is left out, because the CDR3 cannot be placed on it with certainty; the CDR3 is given as TCRdb lists it. The rearrangement joins TRBV5-1 to TRBJ1-1; the tabulated D call, TRBD1, remains unverified against the DNA. A total of 9 residues make up the CDR3, ends included. CDR1 and CDR2 (germline): SGHRS, YFSETQ. The CDR3: CASSLEGGL.

This clonotype was observed many times. The chain is built from TRBV13 and TRBJ1-1, with 7 bases lining up with TRBD1. Per the germline V gene, CDR1 is PRHDT and CDR2 is FYEKMQ (reference sequence). The CDR3 loop spans 17 amino acids. The junction had 17 bases not matched to a gene; V was cut back by 5 bases and J by 5 bases. The chain's CDR3 is CASSETPGGYKRTEAFF. CDR3 coding DNA: TGTGCCAGCAGCGAGACTCCAGGGGGTTATAAAAGGACTGAAGCTTTCTTT.